This T cell receptor beta chain was captured by sequencing in a study of blood T cell repertoires in COVID-19. Overall study: From the United States, Italy and Spain came samples of acute and convalescent COVID-19. Sources were T cells, B-cell-depleted T cells, or PBMCs; the material itself was cDNA or gDNA.

Only in-frame clones appear in the TCRdb table, and some are missing; sequencing was by immunoSEQ multiplex PCR. The data hold roughly 100,000 clones, with about three quarters observed a single time. The germline gives CDR1 MNHEY, CDR2 SVGEGT. Trimming left V 2 bases short and J 5 bases short, with 10 bases between. The CDR3 consists of 14 residues. Sequencing used peripheral blood. The clonotype was recovered from a man older than 75 with acute or convalescent COVID-19. This chain joins TRBV6-2 or TRBV6-3 and TRBJ2-1; D gene uncertain. The CDR3 DNA reads TGTGCCAGCAGTTACGTGGCGGTTCACAATGAGCAGTTCTTC. Protein sequence: CASSYVAVHNEQFF.